Shown below are 14 T cell receptor beta chains from a single sample sequenced in a study of T-cell memory formation after mild COVID-19. One entry per CDR3 protein, called by TCRdb with MiXCR from the 5' RACE reads. Of hundreds of thousands of distinct CDR3 sequences listed, roughly 15% were seen once; the top ten hold approximately 23%. Input material: PBMCs or a T cell subset sorted from them (not recorded which). These receptors were collected from a man aged 18 to 35 who had mild COVID-19 (a few samples of this study predate the infection). Cell type and time point are not known.

This clonotype was picked up a small number of times. This chain connects TRBV3-1 to TRBJ2-7; 11 bases fit TRBD2. Germline lookup yields CDR1 LGHDT and CDR2 YNNKEL (reference sequence). J was trimmed by 5 bases and V by 2 bases; bases with no gene match: 5. CDR3 length: 15 residues. The chain's CDR3 is CASSQSTSGGDEQYF. The CDR3 DNA reads as TGTGCCAGCAGCCAATCAACTAGCGGGGGCGACGAGCAGTACTTC.

The chain joins TRBV2 to TRBJ2-5; D not certain. There are 12 residues in the CDR3. CDR1 and CDR2 (germline): SNHLY, FYNNEI. V lost 7 bases, J lost 8 bases, and 14 bases lay in between. CDR3 nucleotide sequence: TGTGCCAGCATCCGGAGCAAGAATACCCAGTACTTC. Its translation: CASIRSKNTQYF.

This clonotype was seen only a few times. The rearrangement joins TRBV25-1 to TRBJ2-7, with TRBD2 identical over 10 bases. Germline V gene data show CDR1 as MGHDK and CDR2 as SYGVNS. The junction had 1 base not matched to a gene; V was cut back by 4 bases and J by 1 base. The length of the CDR3 is 14 residues. The CDR3 DNA follows: TGTGCCAGCAGTGTAGCGGGGGGTTCCTACGAGCAGTACTTC. Translation: CASSVAGGSYEQYF.

This clonotype came up a few times. The chain uses TRBV3-1 and TRBJ2-7, with TRBD1 matching 7 bases. Germline V gives CDR1 LGHDT, CDR2 YNNKEL (reference sequence). V was pared by 5 bases and J by 1 base, with 5 bases of the junction left unmatched. The CDR3 is 14 residues long. For the CDR3, the DNA is TGTGCCAGCAGCTTGGAGACAGGGTCCTACGAGCAGTACTTC. Its protein product is CASSLETGSYEQYF.

This clonotype appeared a few times. For the CDR3, the DNA is TGCGCCAGCAGCTTGGAGGCTAGCGGTTATAGCAATGAGCAGTTCTTC. Translated: CASSLEASGYSNEQFF. The rearrangement uses TRBV5-1 and TRBJ2-1; TRBD2 matches at 7 bases. The junction had 9 bases not matched to a gene; V was cut back by 0 bases and J by 6 bases. The CDR3 totals 16 residues. CDR1 is SGHRS, CDR2 YFSETQ, per germline.

V gene TRBV11-2 combines with J gene TRBJ2-5; the D gene could be TRBD1 or TRBD2 (5 bases each). The CDR3 contains 16 residues. Germline V gene lookup returns CDR1 SGHAT and CDR2 FQNNGV. The germline V and J ends were trimmed by 5 bases and 5 bases, with 21 bases remaining between them. The CDR3 DNA follows: TGTGCCAGCAGCCCCCCCCGGGGCTTTGACTGGGAGACCCAGTACTTC. Its translation: CASSPPRGFDWETQYF. The full variable domain, with the rest looked up from reference TRBV11-2 and TRBJ2-5, is EAGVAQSPRYKIIEKRQSVAFWCNPISGHATLYWYQQILGQGPKLLIQFQNNGVVDDSQLPKDRFSAERLKGVDSTLKIQPAKLEDSAVYLCASSPPRGFDWETQYFGPGTRLLVL.

This clonotype has a count of ten or more. This chain connects TRBV7-8 to TRBJ1-2; possibly TRBD1 for D (5 bases). Germline CDR1 and CDR2: SGHVS and FQNEAQ. Between the trimmed V and J ends, which lost 0 bases and 8 bases, there was a span of 16 bases. The CDR3 has 15 amino acids. The CDR3 DNA sequence: TGTGCCAGCAGCTTAGCCGCGGGGCCGGCGGGGGGCTACACCTTC. Amino acids: CASSLAAGPAGGYTF.

CDR3 sequence (DNA): TGTGCCAGCAGTTTCTCCGGGACTGGGGCCAACGTCCTGACTTTC. It yields the protein CASSFSGTGANVLTF. V and J are TRBV12-3 or TRBV12-4 and TRBJ2-6; D possibly corresponds to TRBD2 (5 bases). The CDR3 consists of 15 residues. The V end was cut by 3 bases, the J end by 2 bases, with 8 bases between.

V and J are TRBV4-1 and TRBJ1-1; the D is unclear. V gave up 4 bases and J gave up 1 base, with 10 bases separating them. This CDR3 is built from 14 residues. Germline CDR1 reads MGHRA; CDR2 reads YSYEKL. Here the CDR3 reads CASSPTDGNTEAFF. The DNA for the CDR3 is TGCGCCAGCAGCCCGACCGACGGGAACACTGAAGCTTTCTTT.

This clonotype was seen a few times. Here the CDR3 reads CASSFGGGNIQYF. The CDR3 region has the DNA TGTGCCAGCAGTTTTGGCGGGGGGAACATTCAGTACTTC. V is TRBV12-3 or TRBV12-4 and J is TRBJ2-4, with 8 bases that match TRBD2. This CDR3 spans 13 amino acids. The J segment lost 7 bases and the V segment lost 3 bases, leaving 2 bases of the junction unmatched.

The V and J genes are TRBV5-1 and TRBJ2-2; D call uncertain. Per the germline V gene, CDR1 is SGHRS and CDR2 is YFSETQ. Deletions cut 0 bases from V and 3 bases from J, with 12 bases between. CDR3 length: 16 amino acids. CDR3: CASSLASGLYTGELFF. CDR3 coding DNA: TGCGCCAGCAGCTTGGCGTCAGGTCTTTACACCGGGGAGCTGTTTTTT.

This chain connects TRBV27 to TRBJ1-4; possibly TRBD1 for D (5 bases). Trimming left V 5 bases short and J 3 bases short, with 13 bases between. Per germline, CDR1 MNHEY and CDR2 SMNVEV (reference sequence). The CDR3 is made up of 15 amino acids. CDR3 coding DNA: TGTGCCAGCAGTCACTACAGGCCCCCTAATGAAAAACTGTTTTTT. It yields the protein CASSHYRPPNEKLFF.

The rearrangement uses TRBV5-1 and TRBJ2-4; 10 nucleotides agree with TRBD2. CDR1 is SGHRS, CDR2 YFSETQ, per germline. V trimming: 8 bases; J trimming: 5 bases; junction bases outside the gene matches: 10. The CDR3 totals 15 residues. The CDR3 loop reads CASQLAGARENIQYF. The CDR3 nucleotides read TGCGCCAGTCAGCTAGCGGGGGCCCGCGAAAACATTCAGTACTTC. Full variable domain (missing parts from reference TRBV5-1 and TRBJ2-4): KAGVTQTPRYLIKTRGQQVTLSCSPISGHRSVSWYQQTPGQGLQFLFEYFSETQRNKGNFPGRFSGRQFSNSRSEMNVSTLELGDSALYLCASQLAGARENIQYFGAGTRLSVL.

This clonotype was found once. V is TRBV6-1 and J is TRBJ2-7; D may be TRBD1 or TRBD2 (6 bases each). Trimming pared 10 bases from V and 0 bases from J, leaving 13 bases between. The CDR3 extends over 13 amino acids. Germline CDR1 MNHNS, CDR2 SASEGT. Written as DNA, the CDR3 is TGTGCCACCCGGGGGCTAGGCTCCTACGAGCAGTACTTC. Translation: CATRGLGSYEQYF.